This T cell receptor beta chain was observed in a study of neurological immune-mediated disorders. This clonotype occurred many times. The ends were cut back, 5 bases at V and 1 base at J, with 11 bases in the middle. Looked up from germline, CDR1 is DFQATT and CDR2 is SNEGSKA (reference sequence). The CDR3 loop spans 13 amino acids. A 10-nucleotide random UMI tagged transcripts in template-switch 5'RACE cDNA synthesis. TCRdb used MiXCR to reprocess the 5' RACE reads, holding one entry per CDR3 protein. The sample includes about 59,000 distinct CDR3 sequences, less than 4% seen only once; the top ten take under 2.5%.

The material sequenced was PBMCs. The TCR sequence derives from a woman aged 50 to 60 with multiple sclerosis. The rearrangement links TRBV20-1 to TRBJ2-5; unclear D gene. Written as DNA, the CDR3 is TGCAGTGCTGCTCACCGGGCCCAAGAGACCCAGTACTTC. It codes for CSAAHRAQETQYF.